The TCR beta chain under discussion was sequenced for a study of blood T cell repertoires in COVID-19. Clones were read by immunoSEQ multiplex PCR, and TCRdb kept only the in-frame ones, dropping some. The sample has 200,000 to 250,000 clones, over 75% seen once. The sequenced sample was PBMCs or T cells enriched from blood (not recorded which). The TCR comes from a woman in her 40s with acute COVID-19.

CDR3 coding DNA: TGTGCCAGCAGCTTAGACAGGACAGGGACGGCAGCTTTCTTT. As protein: CASSLDRTGTAAFF. V is TRBV11-2 and J is TRBJ1-1; 8 bases map to TRBD1. CDR1 and CDR2 (germline): SGHAT, FQNNGV. Losses at the gene ends were 0 bases for V and 10 bases for J; bases not matched to a gene: 7. The CDR3 runs 14 residues.